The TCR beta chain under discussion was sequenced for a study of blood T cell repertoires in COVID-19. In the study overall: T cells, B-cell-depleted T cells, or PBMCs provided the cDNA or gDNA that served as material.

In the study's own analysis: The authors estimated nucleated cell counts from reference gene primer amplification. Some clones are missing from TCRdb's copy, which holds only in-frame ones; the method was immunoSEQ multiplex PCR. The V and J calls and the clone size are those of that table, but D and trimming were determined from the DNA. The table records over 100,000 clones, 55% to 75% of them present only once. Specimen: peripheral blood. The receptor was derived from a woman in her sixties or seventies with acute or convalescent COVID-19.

CDR3 region: CASSSTGWYQETQYF. CDR3 sequence (DNA): TGCGCCAGCAGCTCAACAGGGTGGTACCAAGAGACCCAGTACTTC. V and J are TRBV5-1 and TRBJ2-5; possibly TRBD1 for D (6 bases). Per germline, CDR1 SGHRS and CDR2 YFSETQ. Trimming stripped 3 bases from V and 0 bases from J, with 12 bases between. The CDR3 is 15 amino acids. Full variable domain (rest looked up from reference TRBV5-1 and TRBJ2-5): KAGVTQTPRYLIKTRGQQVTLSCSPISGHRSVSWYQQTPGQGLQFLFEYFSETQRNKGNFPGRFSGRQFSNSRSEMNVSTLELGDSALYLCASSSTGWYQETQYFGPGTRLLVL.